This T cell receptor (beta chain) was profiled in a study of response to subunit inactivated influenza vaccine. Study-level findings and limits: The authors proposed limited new T cell recruitment per seasonal influenza vaccination.

From the RT-PCR reads, TCRdb called clonotypes with MiXCR, one entry per CDR3 protein. The sample shows about 700,000 distinct CDR3 sequences, around 13% of them seen only once. Concerning this clonotype: Antigen unknown.

The sequenced sample was PBMCs from blood, obtained approximately 15 days before vaccination. This clonotype was sampled from a man aged 50 to 60 who received an inactivated influenza vaccine.

CDR3 in amino acids: CASRILNEQFF. CDR3 DNA: TGTGCCAGCAGGATCCTGAACGAGCAGTTCTTC. The gene calls are TRBV12-3 or TRBV12-4 and TRBJ2-1, with unresolved D. V lost 6 bases and J lost 10, with 10 bases in between. The CDR3 is made up of 11 amino acids.